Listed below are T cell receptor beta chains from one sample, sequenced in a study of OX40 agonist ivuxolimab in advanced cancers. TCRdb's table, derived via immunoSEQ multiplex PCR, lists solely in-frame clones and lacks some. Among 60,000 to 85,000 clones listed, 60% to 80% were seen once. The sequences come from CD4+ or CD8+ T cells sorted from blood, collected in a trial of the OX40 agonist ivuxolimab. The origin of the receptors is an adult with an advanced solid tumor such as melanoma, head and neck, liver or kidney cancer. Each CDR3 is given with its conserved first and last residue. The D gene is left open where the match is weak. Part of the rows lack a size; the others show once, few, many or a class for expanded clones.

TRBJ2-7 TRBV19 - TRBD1 TGTGCCAGTAGTATTAGCACAGGGGGCATCTACGAGCAGTACTTC CASSISTGGIYEQYF
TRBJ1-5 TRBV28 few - TGTGCCAGCAGAACGGAGGAATATAGCAATCAGCCCCAGCATTTT CASRTEEYSNQPQHF
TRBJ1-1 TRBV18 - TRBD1 TGTGCCAGCTCACCGGACAGGGTTGTCACTGAAGCTTTCTTT CASSPDRVVTEAFF
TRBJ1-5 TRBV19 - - TGTGCCAGTAAAGGGGGGGCGGCCCAGCCCCAGCATTTT CASKGGAAQPQHF
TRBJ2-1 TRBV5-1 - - TGCGCCAGCAGCTTGGCCCGTAGCTCCTACAATGAGCAGTTCTTC CASSLARSSYNEQFF
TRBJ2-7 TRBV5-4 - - TGTGCCAGCAGCTCGACTGGGACGAACGAGCAGTACTTC CASSSTGTNEQYF
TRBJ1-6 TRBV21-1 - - TGTGCCAGCAGCAACCGGGACAGGGTTCCTTCACCCCTCCACTTT CASSNRDRVPSPLHF
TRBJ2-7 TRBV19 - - TGTGCCAGTAGTATCATTGGCTACGAGCAGTACTTC CASSIIGYEQYF
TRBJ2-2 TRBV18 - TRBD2 TGTGCCAGCTCACCGTGGCTAGCGGGACCAAACACCGGGGAGCTGTTTTTT CASSPWLAGPNTGELFF
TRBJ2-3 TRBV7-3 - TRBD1 TGTGCCAGCAGCTTACAGGGGGGCACAGATACGCAGTATTTT CASSLQGGTDTQYF
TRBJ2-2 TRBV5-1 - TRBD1 TGCGCCAGCCGGACAGGGGCGAACACCGGGGAGCTGTTTTTT CASRTGANTGELFF
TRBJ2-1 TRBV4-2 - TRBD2 TGTGCCAGCAGTCACGGGACTAGCGGGAGAAATGAGCAGTTCTTC CASSHGTSGRNEQFF
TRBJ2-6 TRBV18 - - TGTGCCAGCTTCACCAGAGTATCGGGTTCTGGGGCCAACGTCCTGACTTTC CASFTRVSGSGANVLTF
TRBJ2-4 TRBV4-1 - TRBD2 TGCGCCAGCAGCCCGGGACTAGCGGGGGGTCGAGCCAAAAACATTCAGTACTTC CASSPGLAGGRAKNIQYF